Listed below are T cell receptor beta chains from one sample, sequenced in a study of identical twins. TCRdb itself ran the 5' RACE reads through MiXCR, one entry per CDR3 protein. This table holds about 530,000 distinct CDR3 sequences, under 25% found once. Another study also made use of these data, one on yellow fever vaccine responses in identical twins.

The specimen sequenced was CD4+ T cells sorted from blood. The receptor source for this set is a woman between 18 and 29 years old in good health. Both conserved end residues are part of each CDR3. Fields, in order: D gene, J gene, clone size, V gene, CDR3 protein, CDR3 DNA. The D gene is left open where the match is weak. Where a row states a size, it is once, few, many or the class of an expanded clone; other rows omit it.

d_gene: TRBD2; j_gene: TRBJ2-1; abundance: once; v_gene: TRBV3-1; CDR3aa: CASSQAGTRHNEQFF; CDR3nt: TGTGCCAGCAGCCAGGCCGGGACTAGACACAATGAGCAGTTCTTC
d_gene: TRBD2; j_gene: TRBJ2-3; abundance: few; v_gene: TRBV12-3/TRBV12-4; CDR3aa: CASSSGGGYTQYF; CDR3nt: TGTGCCAGCAGTAGCGGGGGGGGTTATACGCAGTATTTT
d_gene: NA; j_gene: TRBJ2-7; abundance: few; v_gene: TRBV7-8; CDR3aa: CASSLDPGRSSYEQYF; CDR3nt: TGTGCCAGCAGCTTAGACCCAGGTAGAAGCTCCTACGAGCAGTACTTC
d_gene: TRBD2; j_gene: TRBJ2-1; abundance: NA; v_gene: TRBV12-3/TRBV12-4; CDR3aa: CASRHSGLAGVSSYNEQFF; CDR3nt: TGTGCCAGCAGACACTCGGGACTAGCGGGAGTGAGCTCCTACAATGAGCAGTTCTTC
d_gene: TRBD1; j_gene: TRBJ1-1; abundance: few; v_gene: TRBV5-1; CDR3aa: CASSLEGAGNTEAFF; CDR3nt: TGCGCCAGCAGCTTGGAGGGGGCAGGGAACACTGAAGCTTTCTTT
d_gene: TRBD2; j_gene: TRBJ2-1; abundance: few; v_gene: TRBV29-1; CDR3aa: CSVEVLAGGFGNEQFF; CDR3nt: TGCAGCGTTGAAGTGTTGGCGGGAGGGTTCGGCAATGAGCAGTTCTTC
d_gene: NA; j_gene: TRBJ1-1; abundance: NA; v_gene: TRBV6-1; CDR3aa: CASRRQKNTEAFF; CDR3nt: TGTGCCAGCAGGAGACAGAAGAACACTGAAGCTTTCTTT
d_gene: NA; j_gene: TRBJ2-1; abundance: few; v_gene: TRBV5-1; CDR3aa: CASSFRDSYNEQFF; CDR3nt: TGCGCCAGCAGCTTTAGAGACTCCTACAATGAGCAGTTCTTC
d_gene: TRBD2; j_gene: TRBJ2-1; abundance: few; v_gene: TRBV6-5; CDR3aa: CASSYFRTSDNEQFF; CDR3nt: TGTGCCAGCAGTTACTTTCGGACTAGCGACAATGAGCAGTTCTTC
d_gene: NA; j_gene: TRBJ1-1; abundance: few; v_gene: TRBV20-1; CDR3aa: CSARVGDTEAFF; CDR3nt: TGCAGTGCTAGAGTGGGGGACACTGAAGCTTTCTTT
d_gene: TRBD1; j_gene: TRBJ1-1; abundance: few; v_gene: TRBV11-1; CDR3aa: CASSPRGQGAISDTEAFF; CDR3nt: TGTGCCAGCAGCCCAAGAGGCCAGGGGGCGATATCGGACACTGAAGCTTTCTTT
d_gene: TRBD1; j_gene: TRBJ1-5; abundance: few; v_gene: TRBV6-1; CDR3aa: CASSALQGTNQPQHF; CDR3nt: TGTGCCAGCAGCGCACTACAGGGGACCAATCAGCCCCAGCATTTT
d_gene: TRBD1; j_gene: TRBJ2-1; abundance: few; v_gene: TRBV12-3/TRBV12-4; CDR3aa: CASSAQGAFNEQFF; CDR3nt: TGTGCCAGCAGTGCACAGGGGGCCTTCAATGAGCAGTTCTTC
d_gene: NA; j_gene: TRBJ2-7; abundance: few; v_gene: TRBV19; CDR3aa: CASSMTGGKYEQYF; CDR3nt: TGTGCCAGTAGTATGACCGGGGGAAAATACGAGCAGTACTTC
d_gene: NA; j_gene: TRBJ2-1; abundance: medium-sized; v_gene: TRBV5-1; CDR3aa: CASSPPRAGNEQFF; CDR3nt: TGCGCCAGCAGTCCGCCCAGAGCGGGCAATGAGCAGTTCTTC
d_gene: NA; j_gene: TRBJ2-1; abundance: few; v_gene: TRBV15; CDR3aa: CATSRYGSLNNEQFF; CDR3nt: TGTGCCACCAGCAGGTATGGCAGTCTGAACAATGAGCAGTTCTTC
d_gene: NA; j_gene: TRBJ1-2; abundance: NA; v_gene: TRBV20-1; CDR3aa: CSAGASTGYGYTF; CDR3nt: TGCAGTGCTGGGGCCAGTACAGGATACGGCTACACCTTC
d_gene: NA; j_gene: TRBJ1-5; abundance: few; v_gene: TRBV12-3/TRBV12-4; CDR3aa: CASSHSVRPNQPQHF; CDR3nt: TGTGCCAGCAGCCACTCGGTAAGGCCCAATCAGCCCCAGCATTTT
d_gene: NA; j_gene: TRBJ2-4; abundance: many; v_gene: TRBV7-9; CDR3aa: CASSLAETLNIQYF; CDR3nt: TGTGCCAGCAGCTTAGCGGAGACATTAAACATTCAGTACTTC
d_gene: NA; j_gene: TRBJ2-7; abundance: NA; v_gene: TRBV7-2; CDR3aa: CASSSQTGPYEQYF; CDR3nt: TGTGCCAGCAGCTCCCAGACAGGACCCTACGAGCAGTACTTC
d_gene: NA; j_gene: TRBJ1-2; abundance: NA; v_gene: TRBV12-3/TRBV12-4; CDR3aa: CASSLQTGTYGYTF; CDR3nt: TGTGCCAGCAGTCTTCAAACAGGAACCTATGGCTACACCTTC
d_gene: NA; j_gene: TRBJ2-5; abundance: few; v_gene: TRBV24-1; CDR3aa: CATSETGPWSGTQYF; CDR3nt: TGTGCCACCAGTGAGACGGGACCGTGGTCGGGGACCCAGTACTTC
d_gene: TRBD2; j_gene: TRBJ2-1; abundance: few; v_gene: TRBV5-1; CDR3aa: CASSLGSPTSGVYNEQFF; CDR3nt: TGCGCCAGCAGCTTGGGGTCTCCAACTAGCGGAGTCTACAATGAGCAGTTCTTC
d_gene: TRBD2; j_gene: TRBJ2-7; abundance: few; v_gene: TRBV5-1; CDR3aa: CASSPDGTSGTEQYF; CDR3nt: TGCGCCAGCAGCCCGGACGGGACTAGCGGGACCGAGCAGTACTTC
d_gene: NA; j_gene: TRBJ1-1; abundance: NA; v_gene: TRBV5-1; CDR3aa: CASSYSGRGMNTEAFF; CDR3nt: TGCGCCAGCAGCTACTCCGGTAGAGGGATGAACACTGAAGCTTTCTTT
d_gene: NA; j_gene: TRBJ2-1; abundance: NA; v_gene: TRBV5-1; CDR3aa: CASSLAVRGAKNEQFF; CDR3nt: TGCGCCAGCAGCTTGGCCGTGCGTGGGGCGAAGAATGAGCAGTTCTTC
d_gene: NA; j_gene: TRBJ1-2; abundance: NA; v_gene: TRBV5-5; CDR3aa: CASSPTWGDWVNYGYTF; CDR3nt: TGTGCCAGCAGCCCAACCTGGGGGGACTGGGTTAACTATGGCTACACCTTC
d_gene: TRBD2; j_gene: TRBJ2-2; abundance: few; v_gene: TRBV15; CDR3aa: CATSRGGLGFSGELFF; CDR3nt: TGTGCCACCAGCAGAGGCGGACTAGGCTTTTCCGGGGAGCTGTTTTTT
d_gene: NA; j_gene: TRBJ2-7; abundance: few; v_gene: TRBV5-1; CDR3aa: CASSLGAKGDEQYF; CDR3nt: TGCGCCAGCAGCTTGGGGGCGAAGGGGGACGAGCAGTACTTC
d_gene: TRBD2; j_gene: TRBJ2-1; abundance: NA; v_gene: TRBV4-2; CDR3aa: CASSQVGLAGGRMDNEQFF; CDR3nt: TGTGCCAGCAGCCAAGTGGGACTAGCGGGGGGGCGTATGGACAATGAGCAGTTCTTC
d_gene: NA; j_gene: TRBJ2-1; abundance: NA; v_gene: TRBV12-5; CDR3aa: CASGLGAGGEQFF; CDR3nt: TGTGCTAGTGGTTTAGGAGCAGGAGGTGAGCAGTTCTTC
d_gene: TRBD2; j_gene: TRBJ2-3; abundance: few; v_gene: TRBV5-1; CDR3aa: CASSNDQPGGDTQYF; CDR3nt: TGCGCCAGCAGCAACGACCAGCCGGGAGGAGATACGCAGTATTTT
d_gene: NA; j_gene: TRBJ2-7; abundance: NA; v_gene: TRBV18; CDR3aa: CASSPPRGEQYF; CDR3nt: TGTGCCAGCTCACCACCGAGAGGCGAGCAGTACTTC
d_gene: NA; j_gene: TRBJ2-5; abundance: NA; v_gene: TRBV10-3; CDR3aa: CAISDAGLRETQYF; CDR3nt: TGTGCCATCAGTGATGCAGGGTTAAGGGAGACCCAGTACTTC
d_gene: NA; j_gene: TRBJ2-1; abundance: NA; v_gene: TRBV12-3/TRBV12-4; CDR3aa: CASTPYKTVVNEQFF; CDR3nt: TGTGCCAGCACCCCCTACAAGACAGTCGTGAATGAGCAGTTCTTC
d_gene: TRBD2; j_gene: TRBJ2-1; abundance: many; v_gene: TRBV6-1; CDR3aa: CASSPGLVYNEQFF; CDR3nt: TGTGCCAGCAGCCCGGGACTAGTTTACAATGAGCAGTTCTTC
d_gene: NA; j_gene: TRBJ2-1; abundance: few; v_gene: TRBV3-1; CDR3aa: CASRSGYHNEQFF; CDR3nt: TGTGCCAGCAGGAGCGGGTATCACAATGAGCAGTTCTTC
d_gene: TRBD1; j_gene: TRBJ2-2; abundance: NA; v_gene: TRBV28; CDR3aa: CASSTNRGLGGELFF; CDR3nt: TGTGCCAGCAGTACAAACAGGGGGCTAGGCGGGGAGCTGTTTTTT
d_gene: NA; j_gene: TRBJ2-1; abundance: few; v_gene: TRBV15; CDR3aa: CATSSYRDPYNEQFF; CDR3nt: TGTGCCACCAGCAGCTACAGGGATCCCTACAATGAGCAGTTCTTC
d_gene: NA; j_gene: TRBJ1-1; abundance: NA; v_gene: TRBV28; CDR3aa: CASSARGYNTEAFF; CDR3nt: TGCGCCAGCAGCGCCCGGGGGTACAACACTGAAGCTTTCTTT